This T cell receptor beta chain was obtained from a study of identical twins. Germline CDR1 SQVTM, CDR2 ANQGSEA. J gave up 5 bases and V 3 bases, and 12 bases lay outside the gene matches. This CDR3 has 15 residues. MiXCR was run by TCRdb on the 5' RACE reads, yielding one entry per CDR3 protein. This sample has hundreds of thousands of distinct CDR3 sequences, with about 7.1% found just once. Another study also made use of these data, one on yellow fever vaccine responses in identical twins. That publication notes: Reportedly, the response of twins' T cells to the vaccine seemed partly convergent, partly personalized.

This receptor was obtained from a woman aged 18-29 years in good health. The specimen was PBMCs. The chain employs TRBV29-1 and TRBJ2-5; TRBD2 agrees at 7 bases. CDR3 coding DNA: TGCAGCGTTGACGGTGGGAGGGCCTGGGGGGAGACCCAGTACTTC. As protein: CSVDGGRAWGETQYF.